The 27 T cell receptor beta chains presented below share a single source sample, sequenced in a study of T cells in Graves' hyperthyroidism and ophthalmopathy. RNA transcripts were the template for amplifying TCR beta CDR3 regions. The HTBI primer set drove a first-round RT-PCR of the TCR CDR3. MiXCR, run by TCRdb on the multiplex PCR reads, gives a single entry per CDR3 protein. The table shows around 350,000 distinct CDR3 sequences, with 19% occurring only once. The sample consisted of blood. The receptors were gathered from a woman between 18 and 29 years old with Graves' hyperthyroidism.

The chain couples TRBV20-1 to TRBJ2-2, with 15 bases identical to TRBD2. This CDR3 has 19 amino acids. CDR1 and CDR2 from the germline V gene are DFQATT and SNEGSKA (reference sequence). V lost 6 bases, J lost 0 bases, and 11 bases stayed unmatched. The CDR3 region is CSASPGLAGGSPNTGELFF. In nucleotides, the CDR3 is TGCAGTGCCTCGCCGGGACTAGCGGGGGGCTCTCCGAACACCGGGGAGCTGTTTTTT.

There are a few counts of this clonotype. The chain employs TRBV5-1 and TRBJ2-7; 11 nucleotides agree with TRBD2. CDR3 length equals 14 residues. The germline gives CDR1 SGHRS, CDR2 YFSETQ. The ends lost 1 base at V and 7 bases at J; junction bases unmatched: 4. The CDR3 loop reads CASSLLAGGNEQYF. CDR3 coding DNA: TGCGCCAGCAGCTTGTTAGCGGGGGGGAATGAGCAGTACTTC.

In this sample, this clonotype turned up many times. The J gene is TRBJ1-1, the V gene TRBV12-3 or TRBV12-4; possibly TRBD1 for D (6 bases). Trimming left V 3 bases short and J 1 base short, with 9 bases between. CDR3 length equals 14 residues. CDR3 in DNA: TGTGCCAGCAGTTTTCCAGGGGAGAACACTGAAGCTTTCTTT. Translation gives CASSFPGENTEAFF.

This clonotype was seen a handful of times. The chain combines TRBV4-1 with TRBJ2-7; D not resolved. Trimming took 0 bases from V and 0 from J, leaving 12 bases between them. This CDR3 has 16 residues. Germline V gene data show CDR1 as MGHRA and CDR2 as YSYEKL. CDR3 residues: CASSQEAQWSSYEQYF. In DNA form, the CDR3 reads TGCGCCAGCAGCCAAGAAGCACAGTGGAGCTCCTACGAGCAGTACTTC.

Many counts were recorded for this clonotype. This chain uses TRBV6-4 with TRBJ2-2; TRBD2 aligns across 9 bases. The CDR3 has 16 amino acids. CDR1 and CDR2 (germline): MRHNA, SNTAGT. The V segment lost 0 bases and the J segment 1 base; nucleotides outside the gene matches: 0. The CDR3 region is CASSDSTSGNTGELFF. As DNA, the CDR3 is TGTGCCAGCAGTGACTCGACTAGCGGGAACACCGGGGAGCTGTTTTTT.

The table lists this clonotype with many counts. The genes are TRBV9 and TRBJ2-7, with 9 positions matching TRBD2. Trimming took 2 bases from V and 6 from J; bases not matched to a gene: 6. Germline V gene data show CDR1 as SGDLS and CDR2 as YYNGEE. This CDR3 has 14 residues. The CDR3 bases are TGTGCCAGCAGCGTTAAAGCGGGGGGAATCGAGCAGTACTTC. Protein: CASSVKAGGIEQYF.

This clonotype was found many times. J is TRBJ1-1 and V is TRBV3-1; 11 bases are shared with TRBD1. The CDR3 length is 14 residues. The V gene's germline CDR1 is LGHDT and CDR2 YNNKEL (reference sequence). J gave up 11 bases and V 4 bases, and 9 bases lay outside the gene matches. As DNA, the CDR3 is TGTGCCAGCAGCCCGGGACAGGGGGATTTGGGTGCTTTCTTT. Translation: CASSPGQGDLGAFF. Together with reference TRBV3-1 and TRBJ1-1, the CDR3 gives the full variable domain: DTAVSQTPKYLVTQMGNDKSIKCEQNLGHDTMYWYKQDSKKFLKIMFSYNNKELIINETVPNRFSPKSPDKAHLNLHINSLELGDSAVYFCASSPGQGDLGAFFGQGTRLTVV.

The chain is built from TRBV12-3 or TRBV12-4 and TRBJ2-7, with 7 bases matching TRBD1. The CDR3 covers 15 residues. The V and J ends lost 7 bases and 0 bases, in that order; junction bases with no gene match: 9. The CDR3 region is CASTSRDRSSYEQYF. CDR3 DNA sequence: TGTGCCAGCACATCCCGGGACAGAAGCTCCTACGAGCAGTACTTC.

At least ten counts were recorded for this clonotype. The V call is TRBV6-2 or TRBV6-3, the J call TRBJ2-5, with TRBD2 identical over 10 bases. This CDR3 contains 19 residues. Trimming took 5 bases from V and 0 from J; bases not matched to a gene: 15. Germline assignment: CDR1 MNHEY and CDR2 SVGEGT. This chain's CDR3 is CASSHRTGRGLADQETQYF. The CDR3, as DNA: TGTGCCAGCAGTCATCGGACAGGCCGAGGACTAGCGGACCAAGAGACCCAGTACTTC.

This clonotype was found many times. V gene TRBV12-3 or TRBV12-4 combines with J gene TRBJ2-5; TRBD2 matches 9 bases. The junction had 4 bases not matched to a gene; V was cut back by 3 bases and J by 5 bases. The CDR3 has 14 amino acids. The DNA of the CDR3 is TGTGCCAGCAGTTTGGCGGGGGGGCCGGAGACCCAGTACTTC. This codes for CASSLAGGPETQYF.

This clonotype was picked up many times. This chain uses TRBV12-3 or TRBV12-4 with TRBJ1-1; a possible D gene is TRBD1 (5 bases). CDR3 length: 12 residues. V was shortened by 5 bases and J by 4 bases, with 8 bases between the two germline ends. This CDR3 reads CASSPGFTEAFF. The CDR3, as DNA: TGTGCCAGCAGTCCAGGGTTCACTGAAGCTTTCTTT.

This clonotype was recorded many times. The chain couples TRBV6-5 to TRBJ1-5, with 8 bases matching TRBD1. The CDR3 covers 16 residues. CDR1 is MNHEY and CDR2 is SVGAGI in the germline V gene. With V trimmed by 2 bases and J by 3 bases, 6 bases remained unmatched. CDR3 DNA sequence: TGTGCCAGCAGTTACCCCCAGGGGGCAAACAATCAGCCCCAGCATTTT. Translated, it gives CASSYPQGANNQPQHF.

V usage is TRBV11-2 and J usage is TRBJ2-7; 8 bases agree with TRBD1. This CDR3 has 14 residues. CDR1 is SGHAT, CDR2 FQNNGV, per germline. The V and J ends lost 5 bases and 6 bases, in that order; junction bases with no gene match: 9. CDR3 protein: CASSAPGQETEQYF. The CDR3 DNA reads TGTGCCAGCAGCGCGCCGGGACAGGAGACCGAGCAGTACTTC.

CDR3 amino acids: CASSQDGRQSLNTEAFF. CDR3 coding DNA: TGTGCCAGCAGCCAAGATGGGAGACAGTCCTTGAACACTGAAGCTTTCTTT. This chain uses TRBV3-1 with TRBJ1-1; maybe TRBD1 (5 bases). V was cut by 0 bases and J by 0 bases, with 14 bases left in between. CDR3 length: 17 amino acids. CDR1 is LGHDT and CDR2 is YNNKEL in the germline V gene (reference sequence).

The rearrangement joins TRBV4-1 to TRBJ2-7; D perhaps matches TRBD1 (5 bases). Looked up from germline, CDR1 is MGHRA and CDR2 is YSYEKL. The V end was cut by 2 bases, the J end by 1 base, with 9 bases between. The CDR3 spans 14 residues. The CDR3 bases are TGCGCCAGCAGCCAAACCAGGGTTTCCTACGAGCAGTACTTC. Protein: CASSQTRVSYEQYF.

This clonotype has at least ten counts. The J gene is TRBJ2-5, the V gene TRBV19, with 9 positions matching TRBD1. The ends lost 4 bases at V and 5 bases at J; junction bases unmatched: 8. Germline V CDR1 and CDR2: LNHDA, SQIVND (reference sequence). The CDR3 has 15 residues. This chain's CDR3 is CASSTTGQGPETQYF. CDR3 sequence (DNA): TGTGCCAGTAGTACAACGGGACAGGGACCGGAGACCCAGTACTTC.

Many counts were recorded for this clonotype. The rearrangement joins TRBV30 to TRBJ2-5; D remains unclear. The CDR3 runs 12 residues. Germline CDR1 is GTSNPN and CDR2 is SVGIG (reference sequence). V lost 2 bases, J lost 1 base, and 5 bases lay in between. CDR3 bases: TGTGCCTGGAGTTGGGTCCAAGAGACCCAGTACTTC. It translates to CAWSWVQETQYF. The full variable domain, with the rest looked up from reference TRBV30 and TRBJ2-5, is SQTIHQWPATLVQPVGSPLSLECTVEGTSNPNLYWYRQAAGRGLQLLFYSVGIGQISSEVPQNLSASRPQDRQFILSSKKLLLSDSGFYLCAWSWVQETQYFGPGTRLLVL.

This clonotype was seen more than once but under ten times. The gene calls are TRBV30 and TRBJ1-6; D unresolved. V was clipped by 2 bases and J by 7 bases, with 21 bases between them. The CDR3 length is 17 residues. Looked up from germline, CDR1 is GTSNPN and CDR2 is SVGIG (reference sequence). The CDR3 DNA reads as TGTGCCTGGAGTACCGGGCAGATCAGCATTCACAATTCACCCCTCCACTTT. As protein: CAWSTGQISIHNSPLHF. The full variable domain, rest sourced from reference TRBV30 and TRBJ1-6, is SQTIHQWPATLVQPVGSPLSLECTVEGTSNPNLYWYRQAAGRGLQLLFYSVGIGQISSEVPQNLSASRPQDRQFILSSKKLLLSDSGFYLCAWSTGQISIHNSPLHFGNGTRLTVT.

This clonotype has just one count. The genes are TRBV6-5 and TRBJ2-5; 9 bases are a match to TRBD2. Germline loops: CDR1 MNHEY, CDR2 SVGAGI. J gave up 1 base and V 2 bases, and 2 bases lay outside the gene matches. The CDR3 extends over 15 amino acids. CDR3 nucleotides: TGTGCCAGCAGTTACACTAGCGGGTCCCAAGAGACCCAGTACTTC. Translation gives CASSYTSGSQETQYF.

This clonotype was picked up many times. The chain uses TRBV5-1 and TRBJ2-7; 11 nucleotides match TRBD1. Germline V gene data show CDR1 as SGHRS and CDR2 as YFSETQ. This CDR3 contains 15 residues. V dropped 3 bases and J dropped 0; count of bases not matched to a gene: 2. CDR3: CASSWDRGVSYEQYF. The CDR3 nucleotides are TGCGCCAGCAGCTGGGACAGGGGGGTCTCCTACGAGCAGTACTTC. Variable domain in full (rest from reference TRBV5-1 and TRBJ2-7): KAGVTQTPRYLIKTRGQQVTLSCSPISGHRSVSWYQQTPGQGLQFLFEYFSETQRNKGNFPGRFSGRQFSNSRSEMNVSTLELGDSALYLCASSWDRGVSYEQYFGPGTRLTVT.

Of note for this clonotype: A junction end diverges from the germline sequence, so it may reflect a read error. V usage is TRBV6-1 and J usage is TRBJ2-2; TRBD1 matches at 8 bases. CDR1 is MNHNS, CDR2 SASEGT, per germline. There are 14 residues in the CDR3. The CDR3 spells CATRGQGLTGERFF. The CDR3 nucleotides read TGTGCCACCCGCGGACAGGGACTCACCGGGGAGCGGTTTTTT.

Many counts were recorded for this clonotype. The gene calls are TRBV12-3 or TRBV12-4 and TRBJ1-2; a weak D match, TRBD1 (5 bases). The CDR3 has 13 residues. V dropped 5 bases and J dropped 7 bases, with 14 bases sitting between them. The CDR3 sequence: CASSTRDLPGYTF. In DNA form, the CDR3 reads TGTGCCAGCAGTACCCGGGACCTCCCTGGCTACACCTTC.

This clonotype was counted ten times or more. The chain links TRBV6-1 to TRBJ2-2; no reliable D call. Germline assignment: CDR1 MNHNS and CDR2 SASEGT. This CDR3 spans 16 amino acids. Trimming shortened V by 7 bases and J by 1 base, and 16 bases separated the two germline ends. This CDR3 is CASIRFTHWNTGELFF. For the CDR3, the DNA is TGTGCCAGCATCCGATTTACGCACTGGAACACCGGGGAGCTGTTTTTT.

Ten or more counts support this clonotype. The chain carries TRBV6-5 and TRBJ1-1, with TRBD1 identical over 8 bases. The V segment lost 6 bases and the J segment 3 bases; nucleotides outside the gene matches: 3. The CDR3 contains 13 residues. Germline CDR1 and CDR2: MNHEY and SVGAGI. The CDR3 bases are TGTGCCAGCAGGGGACAGGTAGACACTGAAGCTTTCTTT. Residues: CASRGQVDTEAFF.

This clonotype was recorded at least ten times. The chain couples TRBV20-1 to TRBJ1-5; 7 bases are shared with TRBD1. This CDR3 is built from 13 residues. The germline gives CDR1 DFQATT, CDR2 SNEGSKA (reference sequence). V gave up 6 bases and J gave up 2 bases; unmatched junction bases: 4. CDR3 in amino acids: CSAQGVGNQPQHF. Written as DNA, the CDR3 is TGCAGTGCCCAGGGGGTGGGCAATCAGCCCCAGCATTTT.

This clonotype appeared many times. The gene calls are TRBV12-3 or TRBV12-4 and TRBJ2-5; tentatively, D is TRBD1 (6 bases). The CDR3 runs 14 residues. V shed 6 bases and J shed 5 bases, with 16 bases lying between them. CDR3 DNA sequence: TGTGCCAGCAGCCCCGACAGGAACTTCGAGACCCAGTACTTC. Its translation is CASSPDRNFETQYF.

The rearrangement uses TRBV7-2 and TRBJ2-7; D not certain. With 6 bases removed from V and 1 base from J, the gap between germline ends came to 10 bases. This CDR3 region has 13 residues. The germline gives CDR1 SGHTA, CDR2 FQGNSA. For the CDR3, the DNA is TGTGCCAGCAGTCAGACACCTTCCTACGAGCAGTACTTC. Its translation is CASSQTPSYEQYF.